This entry concerns a single T cell receptor beta chain. Its cognate antigen is unknown. Every one of the participants with HIV received treatment in the United States. CDR3 length: 12 residues. Between the trimmed V and J ends, which lost 7 bases and 4 bases, there was a span of 13 bases. In germline, CDR1 is SQVTM, CDR2 ANQGSEA. These data belong to a study of long-term antiretroviral therapy in people with HIV. Study-wide findings and caveats: Blood, drawn from about 2003 to 2018, may reflect older ART regimens. Spans of CDR3 length were tighter for HIV repertoires than for controls.

It was version v3.0 of the immunoSEQ assay that was run at survey level. Method: immunoSEQ multiplex PCR; TCRdb's copy keeps in-frame clones and lacks some. The repertoire has 15,000 to 20,000 clones, 90% to 95% of them found once; the top ten carry roughly 13%. The sample here was unsorted PBMCs, taken 0.6 years after starting antiretroviral therapy. The chain employs TRBV29-1 and TRBJ1-1, with D tentatively TRBD1 (5 bases). The source of this sequence is a woman aged 40 to 50 with HIV. The CDR3 here is CSGGGLSTEAFF. CDR3 DNA sequence: TGCAGCGGGGGGGGTCTGAGCACTGAAGCTTTCTTT.